This TCR beta chain is from a study of T cells in Graves' hyperthyroidism and ophthalmopathy. Looking at the study overall: Sampling of peripheral blood happened at initial diagnosis, prior to any treatment.

Amplified regions were TCR beta CDR3 sequences from RNA transcripts. The HTBI primer set was used in a first-round RT-PCR of the TCR CDR3. From the multiplex PCR reads, TCRdb called clonotypes with MiXCR, one entry per CDR3 protein. The table includes around 60,000 distinct CDR3 sequences, about 50% detected once. Overall study findings and caveats: Model predictions of ophthalmopathy came a median approximately 6 months before onset.

Details on this clonotype: The antigen remains unidentified.

V shed 11 bases and J shed 3 bases, with 18 bases lying between them. The CDR3 extends over 14 amino acids. The V gene's germline CDR1 is MDHEN and CDR2 SYDVKM. The material sequenced was blood. The genes are TRBV28 and TRBJ2-3, with TRBD1 as a possible D gene (8 bases). The origin of this receptor is a woman aged 30 to 39 with Graves' ophthalmopathy. Written as DNA, the CDR3 is TGTGCCGGCATTGACAGGGGAGGGACAGATACGCAGTATTTT. This codes for CAGIDRGGTDTQYF. The whole variable domain, filled in from reference TRBV28 and TRBJ2-3, reads DVKVTQSSRYLVKRTGEKVFLECVQDMDHENMFWYRQDPGLGLRLIYFSYDVKMKEKGDIPEGYSVSREKKERFSLILESASTNQTSMYLCAGIDRGGTDTQYFGPGTRLTVL.